These 22 T cell receptor beta chains were all obtained from the same sample, sequenced in a study of tumor-infiltrating lymphocytes in primary liver carcinoma. It was from roughly 20-30 mg of unsorted bulk tissue that RNA and DNA were co-extracted. Synthesis of TCR beta cDNA was carried out from 500 ng total RNA with a constant-region primer. ARM-PCR, slightly modified, supplied the TCR beta libraries through three nested multiplex PCR rounds. Primers for the first two PCR rounds were TRBV1-TRBV30 forward primers and a C-beta reverse primer (10 cycles per round). MiXCR, applied by TCRdb to the multiplex PCR reads, yields one record per CDR3 protein. This table holds 90,000 to 150,000 distinct CDR3 sequences, around 65% found once. The sequenced sample was tumor-adjacent normal liver tissue. These receptors came from a woman in her sixties or seventies with primary liver carcinoma and hepatitis B virus infection.

Details on this clonotype: The germline gene is not matched at one end of the junction; a read error may be the cause. CDR3 amino acids: CASSLDAWGDTQCF. The CDR3, as DNA: TGTGCCAGTAGCTTAGATGCATGGGGAGATACGCAGTGTTTT. The chain recombines TRBV11-2 with TRBJ2-3; D is possibly TRBD2 (5 bases). The CDR3 spans 14 residues. Per germline, CDR1 SGHAT and CDR2 FQNNGV.

In the case of this clonotype: A much larger clone is a single base away; this may be a read error. The DNA of the CDR3 is TGCGCCATCAGTCGTATAGCGGGAGACGGGGGAGAGACCCAGTACTTC. Translated: CAISRIAGDGGETQYF. The rearrangement uses TRBV5-1 and TRBJ2-5; 9 bases line up with TRBD2. J gave up 4 bases and V 9 bases, and 16 bases lay outside the gene matches. CDR1 is SGHRS and CDR2 is YFSETQ in the germline V gene. The CDR3 is 16 amino acids.

Details on this clonotype: Since the CDR3 does not end with the conserved phenylalanine or tryptophan, this likely comes from a read error. This chain joins TRBV7-9 and TRBJ2-3; D uncertain. CDR1 SEHNR and CDR2 FQNEAQ come from the germline V gene (reference sequence). The CDR3 length is 15 residues. This CDR3 reads CASSLKIGSTDTQYS. CDR3 nucleotides: TGTGCCAGTAGCTTAAAGATCGGTAGCACAGATACGCAGTATTCT.

This clonotype was counted ten times or more. The gene calls are TRBV5-6 and TRBJ1-1, with a weak D call TRBD1 (5 bases). Trimming removed 4 bases from V and 4 bases from J, with 23 bases in between. Looked up from germline, CDR1 is SGHDT and CDR2 is YYEEEE. There are 17 residues in the CDR3. The CDR3 coding sequence is TGTGCCAGCAGCCAGCCCCGGGACGGTGCACGGGGCACTGAAGCTTTCTTT. Translation gives CASSQPRDGARGTEAFF.

J is TRBJ2-1 and V is TRBV4-2, with TRBD2 identical over 15 bases. V trimming: 3 bases; J trimming: 12 bases; junction bases outside the gene matches: 9. The length of the CDR3 is 16 residues. CDR1 and CDR2 from the germline V gene are LGHNA and YNFKEQ. This chain's CDR3 is CASSHPGLAGGGGQFF. In DNA form, the CDR3 reads TGTGCCAGCAGCCACCCGGGACTAGCGGGAGGTGGTGGGCAGTTCTTC.

As to this clonotype: The missing conserved phenylalanine or tryptophan at the end of this CDR3 makes a read error likely. The chain employs TRBV14 and TRBJ2-4; no reliable D call. CDR3 length: 16 residues. Germline CDR1 SGHDN, CDR2 FVKESK. CDR3 sequence: CASSQALGRAKNIQYI. The CDR3 DNA reads as TGTGCCAGTAGCCAAGCGCTGGGTCGGGCCAAAAACATTCAGTACATC.

Regarding this clonotype: One end of the junction does not line up with germline, which may come from a read error. V gene TRBV4-1 combines with J gene TRBJ2-1, with 10 bases lining up with TRBD2. The CDR3 runs 18 residues. In germline, CDR1 is MGHRA, CDR2 YSYEKL. The CDR3 is CTSSTLAGESSSYNEQFF. In nucleotides, the CDR3 is TGCACCAGCAGCACTCTAGCGGGAGAGTCGAGTTCCTACAATGAGCAGTTCTTC.

Concerning this clonotype: Sequence at one end of the junction differs from germline and may be a read error. J is TRBJ1-1 and V is TRBV6-5; D may be TRBD1 (5 bases). CDR3 length equals 14 residues. The germline V gene has CDR1 MNHEY and CDR2 SVGAGI. This chain's CDR3 is CTSSRLTRQGTGFF. The CDR3 DNA reads TGTACCAGCAGTCGCCTTACTAGACAAGGCACAGGTTTCTTT.

Turning to this clonotype: This may stem from a read error, because a much larger clone lies one nucleotide away. The chain is built from TRBV28 and TRBJ1-5; D may be TRBD1 (6 bases). Germline V gene lookup returns CDR1 MDHEN and CDR2 SYDVKM. CDR3 length: 12 amino acids. The CDR3 DNA sequence: TGTGCCAGCAGGGACAGCAATCTGCCCCAGCATTTT. Amino acids: CASRDSNLPQHF.

The gene calls are TRBV6-6 and TRBJ2-1; D is perhaps TRBD2 (6 bases). Per germline, CDR1 MNHNY and CDR2 SVGAGI (reference sequence). V was cut by 7 bases and J by 2 bases, with 21 bases left in between. The CDR3 spans 17 residues. CDR3 amino acids: CASTYPTNGGPYNEQFF. The CDR3 DNA reads TGTGCCAGCACTTATCCGACTAACGGGGGTCCCTACAATGAGCAGTTCTTC.

V usage is TRBV29-1 and J usage is TRBJ2-6, with TRBD2 identical over 8 bases. V lost 8 bases and J lost 4; bases outside the gene matches: 16. CDR3 size: 17 residues. The germline CDR1 and CDR2 sequences are SQVTM and ANQGSEA. The CDR3 loop is CSIFLRGAGGGANVLTF. CDR3 nucleotides: TGCAGCATATTCTTGCGGGGGGCTGGTGGCGGGGCCAACGTCCTGACTTTC.

This clonotype was seen ten or more times. The chain is built from TRBV28 and TRBJ2-5; no clear D gene. The CDR3 is 13 residues long. Trimming took 4 bases from V and 1 from J, leaving 7 bases between them. Germline V gene sequence: CDR1 MDHEN, CDR2 SYDVKM. The CDR3 loop reads CASSSPGQETQYF. CDR3 sequence (DNA): TGTGCCAGCAGTTCACCCGGCCAAGAGACCCAGTACTTC. Full variable domain (rest looked up from reference TRBV28 and TRBJ2-5): DVKVTQSSRYLVKRTGEKVFLECVQDMDHENMFWYRQDPGLGLRLIYFSYDVKMKEKGDIPEGYSVSREKKERFSLILESASTNQTSMYLCASSSPGQETQYFGPGTRLLVL.

There are many counts of this clonotype. The chain recombines TRBV12-3 or TRBV12-4 with TRBJ1-2, with 8 bases lining up with TRBD1. Trimming cost V 6 bases and J 8 bases; bases outside gene matches: 11. The CDR3 length is 14 residues. The CDR3: CASRSQGEPGGYTF. The DNA for the CDR3 is TGTGCCAGCAGGTCACAGGGGGAACCTGGGGGCTACACCTTC.

This clonotype was picked up many times. The chain links TRBV28 to TRBJ2-1, with a tentative D call TRBD2 (6 bases). The CDR3 is 16 amino acids. Germline CDR1 is MDHEN and CDR2 is SYDVKM. V lost 5 bases and J 7 bases, leaving 21 bases between the germline ends. The CDR3 here is CASSPMGGRSGNEQFF. CDR3 coding DNA: TGTGCCAGCAGTCCTATGGGTGGGAGGAGTGGAAATGAGCAGTTCTTC.

As concerns this clonotype: A read error may explain this, as a much larger clone is one base away. The J gene is TRBJ2-1, the V gene TRBV5-4; TRBD2 matches 11 bases. The CDR3 is 14 amino acids. Germline V CDR1 and CDR2: SGHNT, YYREEE (reference sequence). After removal of 8 bases from V and 6 bases from J, the junction contained 7 bases not matched to a gene. CDR3: CARSPGLAVNEQFF. In nucleotides, the CDR3 is TGTGCCAGGAGCCCGGGACTAGCGGTCAATGAGCAGTTCTTC.

In the case of this clonotype: The junction departs from the called germline gene at one end, perhaps through a read error. The gene calls are TRBV28 and TRBJ1-5; D remains unclear. The germline gives CDR1 MDHEN, CDR2 SYDVKM. The CDR3 covers 11 residues. DNA for the CDR3: TGTGCCAGCAGTTCTGATCAGTCCCAGCATTTT. Amino acids: CASSSDQSQHF.

Comments on this clonotype: Just one base apart from a much larger clone, this may be a read error. This chain connects TRBV7-9 to TRBJ2-1; D might be TRBD2 (5 bases). V dropped 2 bases and J dropped 7 bases, with 12 bases sitting between them. Germline-derived CDR1 and CDR2 are SEHNR and FQNEAQ (reference sequence). This CDR3 is 14 amino acids long. The CDR3 loop is CASSLPALVNEQFF. Written as DNA, the CDR3 is TGTGCCAGCAGCTTACCGGCACTAGTGAATGAGCAGTTCTTC. Supplemented by reference TRBV7-9 and TRBJ2-1, the full variable domain reads DTGVSQNPRHKITKRGQNVTFRCDPISEHNRLYWYRQTLGQGPEFLTYFQNEAQLEKSRLLSDRFSAERPKGSFSTLEIQRTEQGDSAMYLCASSLPALVNEQFFGPGTRLTVL.

Note on this clonotype: Because the CDR3 is missing its conserved closing phenylalanine or tryptophan, this is likely a read error. V is TRBV5-1 and J is TRBJ2-1, with D maybe TRBD2 (6 bases). The V gene lost 4 bases and the J gene lost 7 bases, with 24 bases spanning the gap. This CDR3 is built from 17 residues. Germline CDR1 SGHRS, CDR2 YFSETQ. The CDR3 bases are TGCGCCAGCAGCGGCCGGGGGTCTAGCTCTCCTTTAAATGAGCAGTTCCTC. It specifies CASSGRGSSSPLNEQFL.

Regarding this clonotype: One junction end disagrees with the germline gene, perhaps due to a read error. The rearrangement uses TRBV29-1 and TRBJ1-2, with a possible D match to TRBD1 (5 bases). From germline, CDR1 is SQVTM and CDR2 ANQGSEA. CDR3 size: 14 residues. The CDR3 protein is CIVARGTGARGYTF. The CDR3 DNA is TGCATCGTTGCCCGGGGGACTGGTGCTCGCGGCTACACCTTC.

The chain recombines TRBV4-1 with TRBJ2-1; D perhaps matches TRBD1 (6 bases). The CDR3 sequence is 13 residues long. Germline assignment: CDR1 MGHRA and CDR2 YSYEKL. The CDR3 DNA reads TGCGTCGGCAGCCAACAGGGATTGGATGAGCAGTTCTTC. Amino acid sequence: CVGSQQGLDEQFF.

As concerns this clonotype: A much larger clone lies a single base off, so this may be a read error. The chain links TRBV5-1 to TRBJ1-6; D is undetermined. V lost 0 bases and J lost 9, with 7 bases in between. Germline V gene sequence: CDR1 SGHRS, CDR2 YFSETQ. The length of the CDR3 is 13 residues. The CDR3 region has the DNA TGCGCCAGCAGCTTGGGAGACACTTCACCCCTCCACTTT. Translated: CASSLGDTSPLHF.

This clonotype was seen only a few times. A clone one base away is much larger, so this may be a read error. The genes are TRBV14 and TRBJ2-5; no reliable D call. From germline, CDR1 is SGHDN and CDR2 FVKESK. The CDR3 spans 11 residues. The CDR3 coding sequence is TGTGCCAGCAACCAAATTGGGACCCAGTACTTC. It encodes CASNQIGTQYF.